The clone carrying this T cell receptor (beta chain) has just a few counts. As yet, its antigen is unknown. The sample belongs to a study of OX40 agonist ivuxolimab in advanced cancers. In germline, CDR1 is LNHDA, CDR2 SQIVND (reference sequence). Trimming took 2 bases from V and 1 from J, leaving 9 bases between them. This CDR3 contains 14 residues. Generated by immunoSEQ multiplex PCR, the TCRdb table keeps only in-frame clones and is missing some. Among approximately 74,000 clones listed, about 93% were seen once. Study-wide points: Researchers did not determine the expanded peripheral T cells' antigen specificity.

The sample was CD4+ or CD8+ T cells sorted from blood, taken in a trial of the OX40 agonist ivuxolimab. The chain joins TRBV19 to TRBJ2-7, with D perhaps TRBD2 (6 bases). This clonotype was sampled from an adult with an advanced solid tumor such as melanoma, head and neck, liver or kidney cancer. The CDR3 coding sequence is TGTGCCAGTAGTATACGGGGGATTTCCTACGAGCAGTACTTC. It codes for CASSIRGISYEQYF. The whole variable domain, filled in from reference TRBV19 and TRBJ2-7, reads DGGITQSPKYLFRKEGQNVTLSCEQNLNHDAMYWYRQDPGQGLRLIYYSQIVNDFQKGDIAEGYSVSREKKESFPLTVTSAQKNPTAFYLCASSIRGISYEQYFGPGTRLTVT.